This entry lists 27 T cell receptor beta chains sequenced from one sample in a study of patients and donors after allogeneic stem cell transplantation. TCRdb re-called the RT-PCR reads through MiXCR, storing one row per CDR3 protein. The table includes about 960,000 distinct CDR3 sequences, about a sixth detected once. The sequencing sample was made of blood, either unsorted or a sorted T cell fraction (not recorded which). The receptors derive from a human donor who was either an allogeneic HSCT recipient or a stem cell or donor lymphocyte infusion donor (not recorded which). It is not recorded whose cells these are; they may come from a transplant donor.

This clonotype has just a few counts. The chain is built from TRBV5-1 and TRBJ2-2; D call uncertain. From germline, CDR1 is SGHRS and CDR2 YFSETQ. CDR3 size: 9 residues. The V gene lost 9 bases and the J gene lost 7 bases, with 4 bases spanning the gap. CDR3 loop: CATSGELFF. The CDR3 DNA reads TGCGCCACGAGCGGGGAGCTGTTTTTT.

Only a few counts were recorded for this clonotype. J is TRBJ2-5 and V is TRBV20-1, with D possibly called TRBD1 or TRBD2 (6 bases each). Germline CDR1 DFQATT, CDR2 SNEGSKA (reference sequence). Trimming removed 3 bases at V and 1 base at J, with 9 bases between. The CDR3 is 13 amino acids. CDR3 loop: CSASGGLQETQYF. The CDR3 DNA sequence: TGCAGTGCTAGCGGGGGCCTCCAAGAGACCCAGTACTTC.

The J gene is TRBJ2-2, the V gene TRBV3-1; TRBD2 agrees at 12 bases. Germline-derived CDR1 and CDR2 are LGHDT and YNNKEL (reference sequence). The V gene end was trimmed by 5 bases and the J gene end by 5 bases; junction bases not matched to a gene: 9. The CDR3 consists of 17 residues. The CDR3 is CASSSLTSGRGTGELFF. The CDR3, as DNA: TGTGCCAGCAGCTCACTGACTAGCGGGAGAGGGACCGGGGAGCTGTTTTTT.

This clonotype was detected a few times. The chain has TRBV4-3 and TRBJ1-1; maybe TRBD1 (6 bases). Germline CDR1 LGHNA, CDR2 YSLEER. The CDR3 spans 18 residues. Deletions cut 0 bases from V and 4 bases from J, with 21 bases between. The CDR3 reads CASSQDWGPRGRSTEAFF. CDR3 DNA: TGCGCCAGCAGCCAAGACTGGGGGCCAAGGGGACGTAGCACTGAAGCTTTCTTT.

The table lists this clonotype with a few counts. This rearrangement joins TRBV4-1 to TRBJ1-3; TRBD1 is a possible D gene (5 bases). The CDR3 is 15 residues long. The V and J ends lost 3 bases and 3 bases respectively, with 12 bases between them. Germline loops: CDR1 MGHRA, CDR2 YSYEKL. As DNA, the CDR3 is TGCGCCAGCAGCCACCCCGGGACGAGTGGAAACACCATATATTTT. Translated, it gives CASSHPGTSGNTIYF.

J is TRBJ2-5 and V is TRBV24-1; D is uncertain. V dropped 5 bases and J dropped 3 bases, with 9 bases sitting between them. The germline V gene has CDR1 KGHDR and CDR2 SFDVKD. The CDR3 runs 13 residues. CDR3 nucleotide sequence: TGTGCCACCAGTGCGGAACCAAAAGAGACCCAGTACTTC. This translates into CATSAEPKETQYF.

The J gene is TRBJ2-5, the V gene TRBV18, with TRBD2 matching over 7 bases. The V gene's germline CDR1 is KGHSH and CDR2 LQKENI. The CDR3 is 14 residues long. The junction had 4 bases not matched to a gene; V was cut back by 3 bases and J by 3 bases. The CDR3 sequence is CASSPRGTKETQYF. The CDR3 nucleotides are TGTGCCAGCTCACCGCGCGGGACTAAAGAGACCCAGTACTTC.

This chain uses TRBV7-9 with TRBJ1-1; 8 bases fit TRBD1. With V trimmed by 6 bases and J by 2 bases, 8 bases remained unmatched. Germline CDR1 and CDR2: SEHNR and FQNEAQ (reference sequence). The CDR3 is 15 residues long. The CDR3 DNA reads as TGTGCCAGCAGAACCAGGACAGGGTCCAACACTGAAGCTTTCTTT. Translating gives CASRTRTGSNTEAFF. Full variable domain (outside the CDR3, taken from reference TRBV7-9 and TRBJ1-1): DTGVSQNPRHKITKRGQNVTFRCDPISEHNRLYWYRQTLGQGPEFLTYFQNEAQLEKSRLLSDRFSAERPKGSFSTLEIQRTEQGDSAMYLCASRTRTGSNTEAFFGQGTRLTVV.

The chain recombines TRBV25-1 with TRBJ2-7; D is ambiguous. V shed 3 bases and J shed 1 base, with 10 bases lying between them. This CDR3 spans 14 amino acids. Germline V gene lookup returns CDR1 MGHDK and CDR2 SYGVNS. The CDR3 spells CASSESRISYEQYF. The CDR3 DNA reads TGTGCCAGCAGTGAGTCCCGGATATCCTACGAGCAGTACTTC.

This clonotype came up a few times. This sequence joins TRBV6-2 or TRBV6-3 and TRBJ1-2; possibly TRBD1 for D (5 bases). The germline V and J ends were trimmed by 6 bases and 4 bases, with 18 bases remaining between them. The CDR3 totals 15 residues. Germline CDR1 reads MNHEY; CDR2 reads SVGEGT. CDR3 residues: CASRPGARASYGYTF. In nucleotides, the CDR3 is TGTGCCAGCAGACCCGGGGCCCGGGCTAGCTATGGCTACACCTTC.

This rearrangement joins TRBV24-1 to TRBJ2-3; 10 bases fit TRBD2. V dropped 6 bases and J dropped 3; count of bases not matched to a gene: 5. This CDR3 region has 15 residues. Germline V gene sequence: CDR1 KGHDR, CDR2 SFDVKD. The CDR3 DNA is TGTGCCACCAGTATCAGCGGGAGGGGAACAGATACGCAGTATTTT. Amino acids: CATSISGRGTDTQYF.

The sample holds a few counts of this clonotype. This chain uses TRBV5-6 with TRBJ1-3; D not certain. The germline CDR1 and CDR2 sequences are SGHDT and YYEEEE. V lost 5 bases and J 3 bases, leaving 15 bases between the germline ends. This CDR3 is 15 amino acids long. CDR3 in DNA: TGTGCCAGCAGACGGGCCGTCGAGAGTGGAAACACCATATATTTT. Its protein is CASRRAVESGNTIYF.

This clonotype occurred a few times. This chain links TRBV29-1 with TRBJ2-5; D might be TRBD2 (5 bases). The V and J ends lost 7 bases and 4 bases respectively, with 13 bases between them. This CDR3 is built from 12 residues. Germline CDR1 is SQVTM and CDR2 is ANQGSEA. The CDR3 bases are TGCAGCGGGTTGCGGGCTATAGAGACCCAGTACTTC. Translated: CSGLRAIETQYF.

V usage is TRBV11-3 and J usage is TRBJ2-3, with 12 bases fitting TRBD2. V shed 4 bases, J shed 1 base, and the junction held 6 bases outside the gene matches. Per germline, CDR1 SGHNT and CDR2 YENEEA. CDR3 length: 17 residues. The CDR3 DNA follows: TGTGCCAGCAGCTGTCTAGCGGGAGGGCCTTGCACAGATACGCAGTATTTT. Translated, it gives CASSCLAGGPCTDTQYF.

This clonotype showed up just a few times. The chain employs TRBV12-3 or TRBV12-4 and TRBJ1-2; 7 bases fit TRBD1. This CDR3 contains 15 residues. V shed 3 bases, J shed 6 bases, and the junction held 10 bases outside the gene matches. Here the CDR3 DNA reads TGTGCCAGCAGTTTCCTTCCCCAGGGGGAGAATGGCTACACCTTC. Protein product: CASSFLPQGENGYTF.

The chain recombines TRBV5-1 with TRBJ2-4, with TRBD1 as a possible D gene (5 bases). V gave up 3 bases and J gave up 7 bases, with 14 bases separating them. Germline V CDR1 and CDR2: SGHRS, YFSETQ. CDR3 length: 14 amino acids. The CDR3 loop is CASSSNWTLNIQYF. CDR3 in DNA: TGCGCCAGCAGCTCCAATTGGACACTGAACATTCAGTACTTC.

This clonotype was seen ten or more times. The J gene is TRBJ1-5, the V gene TRBV12-3 or TRBV12-4; weak D call: TRBD1 (6 bases). Between the trimmed V and J ends, which lost 3 bases and 7 bases, there was a span of 13 bases. The CDR3 spans 14 residues. The CDR3 region has the DNA TGTGCCAGCAGTTTTCAGCAGGGGAGACAGCCCCAGCATTTT. Translating gives CASSFQQGRQPQHF.

This clonotype was seen a few times. The V call is TRBV20-1, the J call TRBJ2-5, with 10 bases fitting TRBD2. Germline V gene data show CDR1 as DFQATT and CDR2 as SNEGSKA (reference sequence). J was trimmed by 3 bases and V by 6 bases; bases with no gene match: 7. The CDR3 is 14 amino acids. CDR3 sequence reads: CSAPTGLAEETQYF. The DNA for the CDR3 is TGCAGTGCGCCGACCGGACTAGCGGAAGAGACCCAGTACTTC.

The gene calls are TRBV4-3 and TRBJ2-5; TRBD2 agrees at 9 bases. Germline V lookup: CDR1 LGHNA, CDR2 YSLEER. The CDR3 consists of 16 residues. The V gene end was trimmed by 4 bases and the J gene end by 5 bases; junction bases not matched to a gene: 11. CDR3 nucleotide sequence: TGCGCCAGCAGCCCAGAAGGACTAGCGACGTTGGAGACCCAGTACTTC. This gives the protein CASSPEGLATLETQYF.

This sequence joins TRBV11-2 and TRBJ1-1; possible D gene TRBD1, 5 bases. The CDR3 spans 12 residues. Trimming cost V 6 bases and J 11 bases, with 16 bases left between them. Looked up from germline, CDR1 is SGHAT and CDR2 is FQNNGV. CDR3 nucleotide sequence: TGTGCCAGCAGTTCAAAGGGGTCTAGGGCTTTCTTT. Translating it yields CASSSKGSRAFF.

The chain has TRBV5-1 and TRBJ2-3; D ambiguous. The CDR3 runs to 13 residues. Germline lookup yields CDR1 SGHRS and CDR2 YFSETQ. Deletions cut 4 bases from V and 6 bases from J, with 12 bases between. The CDR3 here is CASSGPTPDTQYF. The CDR3 DNA reads TGCGCCAGCAGCGGGCCTACACCGGATACGCAGTATTTT.

This clonotype was counted many times. This rearrangement joins TRBV7-9 to TRBJ2-7; TRBD1 is a possible D gene (6 bases). The CDR3 sequence is 15 residues long. Trimming removed 5 bases from V and 3 bases from J, with 17 bases in between. Germline V gene lookup returns CDR1 SEHNR and CDR2 FQNEAQ (reference sequence). The CDR3 loop is CASSPRTDSVYEQYF. CDR3 sequence (DNA): TGTGCCAGCAGCCCGAGAACGGACAGTGTCTACGAGCAGTACTTC.

Only a few counts were recorded for this clonotype. V is TRBV24-1 and J is TRBJ2-1; 7 bases line up with TRBD1. The CDR3 is 15 residues long. The V gene's germline CDR1 is KGHDR and CDR2 SFDVKD. Trimming cost V 3 bases and J 8 bases; bases outside gene matches: 9. The CDR3 bases are TGTGCCACCAGTGATCTCGACAGGGTTAGGGATGAGCAGTTCTTC. It encodes CATSDLDRVRDEQFF.

This clonotype has a count of ten or more. J is TRBJ2-7 and V is TRBV13; tentatively, D is TRBD2 (5 bases). The CDR3 has 12 amino acids. Germline V CDR1 and CDR2: PRHDT, FYEKMQ (reference sequence). Trimming removed 3 bases at V and 4 bases at J, with 7 bases between. CDR3 region: CASSFREYEQYF. CDR3 sequence (DNA): TGTGCCAGCAGCTTTAGGGAGTACGAGCAGTACTTC.

The V call is TRBV2, the J call TRBJ1-2; 10 bases are a match to TRBD1. V lost 7 bases and J lost 6; bases outside the gene matches: 5. Germline CDR1 is SNHLY and CDR2 is FYNNEI. The CDR3 consists of 13 residues. The CDR3 region has the DNA TGTGCCAGCACTCGGGACAGGGGTAATGGCTACACCTTC. Translated: CASTRDRGNGYTF.

The rearrangement joins TRBV7-2 to TRBJ1-2; 9 positions match TRBD1. J was trimmed by 6 bases and V by 5 bases; bases with no gene match: 7. CDR1 is SGHTA and CDR2 is FQGNSA in the germline V gene. There are 14 residues in the CDR3. The CDR3 here is CASSTAGTGNGYTF. The CDR3 nucleotides read TGTGCCAGCAGCACCGCCGGGACAGGGAATGGCTACACCTTC.

This clonotype has a handful of counts. The J gene is TRBJ2-5, the V gene TRBV24-1, with 8 bases that match TRBD1. Germline CDR1 and CDR2: KGHDR and SFDVKD. The V gene end was trimmed by 2 bases and the J gene end by 4 bases; junction bases not matched to a gene: 8. This CDR3 has 16 amino acids. The CDR3 nucleotides are TGTGCCACCAGTGATTCGGGTTTGACAGGGGTAGAGACCCAGTACTTC. Its protein is CATSDSGLTGVETQYF.